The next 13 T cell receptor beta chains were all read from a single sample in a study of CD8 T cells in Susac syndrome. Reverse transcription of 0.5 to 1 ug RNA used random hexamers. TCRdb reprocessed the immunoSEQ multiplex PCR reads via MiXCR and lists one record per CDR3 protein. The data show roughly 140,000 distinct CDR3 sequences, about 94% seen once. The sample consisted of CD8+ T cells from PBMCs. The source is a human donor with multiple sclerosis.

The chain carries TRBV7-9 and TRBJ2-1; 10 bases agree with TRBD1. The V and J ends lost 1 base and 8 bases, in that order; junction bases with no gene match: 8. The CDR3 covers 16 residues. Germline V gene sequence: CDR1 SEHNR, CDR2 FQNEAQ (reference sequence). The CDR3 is CASSLVPGQGIDEQFF. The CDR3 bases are TGTGCCAGCAGCTTAGTACCGGGACAGGGGATAGATGAGCAGTTCTTC.

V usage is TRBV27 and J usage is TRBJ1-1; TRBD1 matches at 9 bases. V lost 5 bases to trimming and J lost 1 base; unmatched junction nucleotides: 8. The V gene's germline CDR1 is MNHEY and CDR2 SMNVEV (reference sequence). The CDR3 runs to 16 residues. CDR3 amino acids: CASSPRRTGENTEAFF. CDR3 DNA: TGTGCCAGCAGTCCCCGTCGGACAGGGGAGAACACTGAAGCTTTCTTT.

In nucleotides, the CDR3 is TGTGCCTGGAGTGAAACAGGGGTTACTCAGCCCCAGCATTTT. Translated, it gives CAWSETGVTQPQHF. The V and J genes are TRBV30 and TRBJ1-5; TRBD1 aligns across 7 bases. The CDR3 has 14 amino acids. With V trimmed by 1 base and J by 6 bases, 6 bases remained unmatched. Germline loops: CDR1 GTSNPN, CDR2 SVGIG (reference sequence).

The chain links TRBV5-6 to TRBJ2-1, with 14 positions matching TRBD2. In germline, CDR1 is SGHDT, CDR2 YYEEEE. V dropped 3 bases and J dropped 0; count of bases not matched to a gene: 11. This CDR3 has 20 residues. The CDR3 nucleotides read TGTGCCAGCAGCTCCCGCGGACTAGCGGGGGGACTGACCTCCTACAATGAGCAGTTCTTC. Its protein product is CASSSRGLAGGLTSYNEQFF.

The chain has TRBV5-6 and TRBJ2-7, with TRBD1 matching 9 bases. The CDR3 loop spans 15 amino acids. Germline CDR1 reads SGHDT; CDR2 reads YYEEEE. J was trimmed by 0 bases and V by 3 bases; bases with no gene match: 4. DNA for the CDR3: TGTGCCAGCAGCTACGGGACAGGGACCTCCTACGAGCAGTACTTC. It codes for CASSYGTGTSYEQYF.

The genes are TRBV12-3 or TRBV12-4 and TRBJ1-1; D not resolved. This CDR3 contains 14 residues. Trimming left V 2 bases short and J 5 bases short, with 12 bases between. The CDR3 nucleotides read TGTGCCAGCAGTTTATCTGGGCCTCAGACTGAAGCTTTCTTT. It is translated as CASSLSGPQTEAFF.

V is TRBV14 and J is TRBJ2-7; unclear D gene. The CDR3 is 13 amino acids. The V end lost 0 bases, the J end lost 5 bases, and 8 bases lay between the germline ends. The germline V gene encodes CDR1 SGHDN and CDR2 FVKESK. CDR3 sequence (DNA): TGTGCCAGCAGCCAAGATACGCGAAACGAGCAGTACTTC. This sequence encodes CASSQDTRNEQYF.

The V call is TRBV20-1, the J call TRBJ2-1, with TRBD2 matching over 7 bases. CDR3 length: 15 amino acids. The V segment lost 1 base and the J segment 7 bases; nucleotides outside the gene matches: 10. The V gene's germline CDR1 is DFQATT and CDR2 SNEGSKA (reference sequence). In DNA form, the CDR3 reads TGCAGTGCTAGAGCCCTGTGGGGGGGGAGGAATGAGCAGTTCTTC. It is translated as CSARALWGGRNEQFF.

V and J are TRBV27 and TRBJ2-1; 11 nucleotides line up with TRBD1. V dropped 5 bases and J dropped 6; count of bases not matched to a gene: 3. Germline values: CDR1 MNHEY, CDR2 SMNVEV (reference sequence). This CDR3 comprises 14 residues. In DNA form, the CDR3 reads TGTGCCAGCAGTGCCGGGACAGGGGGCAATGAGCAGTTCTTC. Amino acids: CASSAGTGGNEQFF.

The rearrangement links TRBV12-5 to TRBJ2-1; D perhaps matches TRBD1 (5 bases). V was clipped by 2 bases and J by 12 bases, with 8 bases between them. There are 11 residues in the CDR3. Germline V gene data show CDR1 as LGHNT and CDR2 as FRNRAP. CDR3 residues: CASGLPTGQFF. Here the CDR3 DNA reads TGTGCTAGTGGTTTGCCCACAGGGCAGTTCTTC.

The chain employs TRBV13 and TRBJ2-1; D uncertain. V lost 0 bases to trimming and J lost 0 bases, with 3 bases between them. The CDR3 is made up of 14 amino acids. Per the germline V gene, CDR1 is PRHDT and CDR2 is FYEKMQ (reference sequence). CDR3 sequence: CASSLGRSYNEQFF. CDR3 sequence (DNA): TGTGCCAGCAGCTTAGGACGCTCCTACAATGAGCAGTTCTTC.

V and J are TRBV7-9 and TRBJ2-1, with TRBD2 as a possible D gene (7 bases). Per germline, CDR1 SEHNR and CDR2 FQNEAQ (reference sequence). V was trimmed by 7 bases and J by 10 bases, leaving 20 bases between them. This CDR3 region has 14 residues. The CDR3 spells CASTGLGGIGEQFF. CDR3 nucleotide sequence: TGTGCCAGCACCGGACTAGGGGGAATTGGGGAGCAGTTCTTC. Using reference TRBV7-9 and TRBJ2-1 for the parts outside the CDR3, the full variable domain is DTGVSQNPRHKITKRGQNVTFRCDPISEHNRLYWYRQTLGQGPEFLTYFQNEAQLEKSRLLSDRFSAERPKGSFSTLEIQRTEQGDSAMYLCASTGLGGIGEQFFGPGTRLTVL.

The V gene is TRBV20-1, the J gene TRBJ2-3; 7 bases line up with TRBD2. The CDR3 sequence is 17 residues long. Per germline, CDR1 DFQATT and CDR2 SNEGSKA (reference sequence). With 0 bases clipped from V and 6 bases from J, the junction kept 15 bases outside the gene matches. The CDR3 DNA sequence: TGCAGTGCTAGAGATTATAGCGGGTCATCAAGGTTGGATACGCAGTATTTT. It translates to CSARDYSGSSRLDTQYF.